This T cell receptor beta chain originates from a study of T cell changes during pregnancy in multiple sclerosis. In this sample, this clone turned up once. Using immunoSEQ multiplex PCR, the repertoire was profiled, and TCRdb retains in-frame clones only, with some absent. The sample holds some 48,000 clones, 85% to 95% seen once. The V gene's germline CDR1 is MNHNS and CDR2 SASEGT. V was pared by 4 bases and J by 4 bases, with 6 bases between. The CDR3 consists of 12 residues. The sequencing used CD4+ T cells from peripheral blood mononuclear cells, collected after pregnancy. The origin of this receptor is a female donor in good health, enrolled as a control in a pregnancy study. The V call is TRBV6-1, the J call TRBJ2-3, with unresolved D. CDR3 DNA sequence: TGTGCCAGCAGTGTCCAGTCAGATACGCAGTATTTT. It specifies CASSVQSDTQYF.